This T cell receptor beta chain appears in the sequencing data of a study of control samples from healthy donors and cancer patients (dated by TCRdb to 2020 to 2022). With respect to this clone: No cognate antigen has been identified for it. No much larger clonotype is one base removed from it; base qualities were not supplied.

The library was prepared using the immunoSEQ multiplex PCR assay. TCRdb provides this immuneACCESS table in a form limited to in-frame rearrangements. Some clones are lacking; in checked studies, under half of them reflect an unresolved V gene, and why the rest are absent is not known. Within this sample are 260,000 or so clones, with approximately 80% of them counted one time only. The top ten constitute 13% of the sample. V is pared back by 0 bases and J by 3 bases, with 0 bases lying between the germline termini. The CDR1 and CDR2 encoded by the germline V gene (reference sequence) are DFQATT and SNEGSKA. The CDR3 numbers 10 residues from cysteine through phenylalanine. The sequence is cut down to CDR3 DNA, 30 bases in frame from base 1.

The V and J segments used are TRBV20-1 and TRBJ2-7, with the D gene too uncertain to name. The sequencing input was PBMCs. The sequence was obtained from an older woman with lung cancer. The encoded CDR3 is CSARDYEQYF. The nucleotide sequence is given as TGCAGTGCTAGAGACTACGAGCAGTACTTC.